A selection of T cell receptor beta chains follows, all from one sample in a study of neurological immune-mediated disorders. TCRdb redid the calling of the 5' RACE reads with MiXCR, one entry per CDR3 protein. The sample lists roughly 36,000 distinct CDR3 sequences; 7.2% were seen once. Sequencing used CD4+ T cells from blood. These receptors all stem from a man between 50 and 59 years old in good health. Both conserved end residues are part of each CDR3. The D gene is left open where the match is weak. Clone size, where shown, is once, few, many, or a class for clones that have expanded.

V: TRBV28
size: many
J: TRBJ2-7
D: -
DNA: TGTGCCAGCAGTTTAATGTTGGGCCTACAAGGAGGCTCCTACGAGCAGTACTTC
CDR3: CASSLMLGLQGGSYEQYF

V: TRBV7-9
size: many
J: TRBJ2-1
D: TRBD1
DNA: TGTGCCAGCAGCTCACAGGGGGCGCAGAACCATGAGCAGTTCTTC
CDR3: CASSSQGAQNHEQFF

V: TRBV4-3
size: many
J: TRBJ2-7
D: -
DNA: TGCGCCAGCAGCCAAGATTCAAGAACCTACGAGCAGTACTTC
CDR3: CASSQDSRTYEQYF

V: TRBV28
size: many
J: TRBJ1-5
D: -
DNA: TGTGCCAGCAGTCTACCGGGACACCCCTATAGCAATCAGCCCCAGCATTTT
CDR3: CASSLPGHPYSNQPQHF

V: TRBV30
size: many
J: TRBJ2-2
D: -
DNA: TGTGCCTGGAGTGTAGGGGGAACCGGGGAGCTGTTTTTT
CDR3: CAWSVGGTGELFF

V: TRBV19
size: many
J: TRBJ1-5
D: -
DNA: TGTGCCAGTACTACCGGGCCACGGAATCAGCCCCAGCATTTT
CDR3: CASTTGPRNQPQHF

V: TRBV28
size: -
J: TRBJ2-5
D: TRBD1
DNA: TGTGCCAGCACCTCCGGGACAGGGAGGTTAGAGACCCAGTACTTC
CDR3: CASTSGTGRLETQYF

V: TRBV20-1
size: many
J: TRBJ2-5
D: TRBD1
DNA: TGCAGTGCTCCGGGACAGGGCGTAGAGACCCAGTACTTC
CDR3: CSAPGQGVETQYF

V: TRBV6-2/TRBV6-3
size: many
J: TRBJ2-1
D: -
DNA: TGTGCCAGCAGTCAGGGGTCTGAGCAGTTCTTC
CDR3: CASSQGSEQFF

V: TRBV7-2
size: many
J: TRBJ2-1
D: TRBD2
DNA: TGTGCCAGCAGCCGTACTAGCGGGGGCTCCTACAATGAGCAGTTCTTC
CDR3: CASSRTSGGSYNEQFF

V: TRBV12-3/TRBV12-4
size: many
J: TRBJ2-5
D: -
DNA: TGTGCCAGCAGTTTTTACAGGCGGGGCGAGACCCAGTACTTC
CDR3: CASSFYRRGETQYF

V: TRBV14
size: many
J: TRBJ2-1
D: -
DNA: TGTGCCAGCAGCCCAGCCGTTGGCGGATTCTACAATGAGCAGTTCTTC
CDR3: CASSPAVGGFYNEQFF

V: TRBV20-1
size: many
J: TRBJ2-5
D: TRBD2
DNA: TGCAGTGCTACACTAGCGGCCCAAGAGACCCAGTACTTC
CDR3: CSATLAAQETQYF

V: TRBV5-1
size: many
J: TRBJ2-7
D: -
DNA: TGCGCCAGCAGCGATGTATTGACGGCGGCTCAGTACTTC
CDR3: CASSDVLTAAQYF

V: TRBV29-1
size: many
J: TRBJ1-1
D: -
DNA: TGCAGCGTTGAAACAGGGATCAGGAACACTGAAGCTTTCTTT
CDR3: CSVETGIRNTEAFF

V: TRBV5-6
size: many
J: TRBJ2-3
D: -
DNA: TGTGCCAGCAGCTGGCTACTTGCGCCACTCACAGATACGCAGTATTTT
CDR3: CASSWLLAPLTDTQYF

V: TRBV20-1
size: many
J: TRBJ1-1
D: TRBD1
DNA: TGCAGTGCTAGAGATGAAGGGACAGCGATGAACACTGAAGCTTTCTTT
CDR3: CSARDEGTAMNTEAFF

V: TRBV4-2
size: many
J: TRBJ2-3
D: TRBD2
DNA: TGTGCCAGCAGCCAAGATCGTCTGGCTAGCGGGAGGGATACGCAGTATTTT
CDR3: CASSQDRLASGRDTQYF

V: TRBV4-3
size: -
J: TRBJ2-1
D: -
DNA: TGCGCCAGCAGCCAAGGTTTCAACTTGGGCTCCTACAATGAGCAGTTCTTC
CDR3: CASSQGFNLGSYNEQFF

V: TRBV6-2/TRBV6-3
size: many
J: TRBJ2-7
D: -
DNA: TGTGCCAGCAGGCCACTTCAAAACTACGAGCAGTACTTC
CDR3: CASRPLQNYEQYF

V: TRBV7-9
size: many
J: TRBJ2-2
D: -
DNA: TGTGCCAGCAGCCCCACGACAGGGAACACCGGGGAGCTGTTTTTT
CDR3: CASSPTTGNTGELFF

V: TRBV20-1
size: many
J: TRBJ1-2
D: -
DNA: TGCAGTGCTAGAGATCTCCGGGCCCCCGGGAACTATGGCTACACCTTC
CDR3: CSARDLRAPGNYGYTF

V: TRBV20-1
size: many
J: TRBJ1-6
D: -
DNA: TGCAGTGCTAGCCTCTCGACATCAGTCAATTCACCCCTCCACTTT
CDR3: CSASLSTSVNSPLHF

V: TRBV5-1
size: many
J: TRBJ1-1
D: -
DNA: TGCGCCAGCAGCTTGGATTCTCCCAGGGTCGGCACTGAAGCTTTCTTT
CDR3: CASSLDSPRVGTEAFF